The 10 T cell receptor beta chains below all came from one sample that was sequenced in a study of blood T cell repertoires in COVID-19. Clones were sequenced by immunoSEQ multiplex PCR, and TCRdb holds only the in-frame ones, with some missing. The sample includes 90,000 to 120,000 clones, almost 85% seen only once; the top ten take more than 4%. Material for sequencing was peripheral blood. These receptors all come from a human donor in a cohort sampled during active COVID-19.

The rearrangement uses TRBV5-4 and TRBJ1-1; D not certain. Germline lookup yields CDR1 SGHNT and CDR2 YYREEE (reference sequence). V dropped 4 bases and J dropped 1 base, with 11 bases sitting between them. The CDR3 runs to 14 residues. This CDR3 is CASSPPAGNTEAFF. CDR3 in DNA: TGTGCCAGCAGCCCACCCGCAGGGAACACTGAAGCTTTCTTT. Based on the CDR3 plus reference TRBV5-4 and TRBJ1-1, the full variable domain is ETGVTQSPTHLIKTRGQQVTLRCSSQSGHNTVSWYQQALGQGPQFIFQYYREEENGRGNFPPRFSGLQFPNYSSELNVNALELDDSALYLCASSPPAGNTEAFFGQGTRLTVV.

This clone was picked up a small number of times. The rearrangement links TRBV29-1 to TRBJ1-2; TRBD1 is a possible D gene (5 bases). The V gene's germline CDR1 is SQVTM and CDR2 ANQGSEA. Trimming cost V 4 bases and J 2 bases, with 14 bases left between them. The length of the CDR3 is 14 residues. CDR3 residues: CSVVSPPGNYGYTF. CDR3 bases: TGCAGCGTTGTTTCCCCCCCAGGGAACTATGGCTACACCTTC.

This clone has a single count. V is TRBV30 and J is TRBJ2-4; the D gene is possibly TRBD1 (6 bases). The CDR3 is 14 amino acids. The ends were cut back, 5 bases at V and 0 bases at J, with 11 bases in the middle. Germline-derived CDR1 and CDR2 are GTSNPN and SVGIG (reference sequence). The CDR3 sequence: CAWDKQGAKNIQYF. The CDR3 DNA is TGTGCCTGGGATAAACAGGGAGCCAAAAACATTCAGTACTTC.

The chain joins TRBV6-5 to TRBJ2-1; 7 nucleotides agree with TRBD1. The V segment lost 6 bases and the J segment 4 bases; nucleotides outside the gene matches: 3. The CDR3 length is 13 residues. Germline lookup yields CDR1 MNHEY and CDR2 SVGAGI. The DNA of the CDR3 is TGTGCCAGCAGAATGGGACAGTACAATGAGCAGTTCTTC. Protein product: CASRMGQYNEQFF.

This chain joins TRBV4-3 and TRBJ1-1; TRBD1 matches 7 bases. This CDR3 has 15 amino acids. J gave up 4 bases and V 7 bases, and 12 bases lay outside the gene matches. In germline, CDR1 is LGHNA, CDR2 YSLEER. The CDR3 region is CASTSHKDRTTEAFF. The CDR3 DNA reads as TGCGCCAGCACCTCACATAAGGACAGGACCACTGAAGCTTTCTTT.

The table lists this clone with a few counts. The rearrangement joins TRBV5-6 to TRBJ2-6, with TRBD1 matching 8 bases. This CDR3 contains 18 residues. CDR1 SGHDT and CDR2 YYEEEE come from the germline V gene. After removal of 0 bases from V and 2 bases from J, the junction contained 7 bases not matched to a gene. The CDR3 loop reads CASSLEKMDRAGANVLTF. The CDR3 DNA sequence: TGTGCCAGCAGCTTGGAAAAAATGGACAGGGCTGGGGCCAACGTCCTGACTTTC. Based on the CDR3 plus reference TRBV5-6 and TRBJ2-6, the full variable domain is DAGVTQSPTHLIKTRGQQVTLRCSPKSGHDTVSWYQQALGQGPQFIFQYYEEEERQRGNFPDRFSGHQFPNYSSELNVNALLLGDSALYLCASSLEKMDRAGANVLTFGAGSRLTVL.

The rearrangement uses TRBV5-1 and TRBJ2-1; 12 nucleotides match TRBD2. Germline V CDR1 and CDR2: SGHRS, YFSETQ. This CDR3 is built from 15 residues. V trimming: 0 bases; J trimming: 9 bases; junction bases outside the gene matches: 4. The chain's CDR3 is CASSLVLAGGGEQFF. The CDR3 DNA follows: TGCGCCAGCAGCTTGGTACTAGCGGGGGGAGGTGAGCAGTTCTTC.

This clone appeared a few times. The genes are TRBV5-4 and TRBJ2-1, with 7 bases fitting TRBD1. The CDR3 contains 14 residues. CDR1 is SGHNT, CDR2 YYREEE, per germline (reference sequence). V shed 2 bases, J shed 7 bases, and the junction held 6 bases outside the gene matches. CDR3 coding DNA: TGTGCCAGCAGCTTAGGGACAGCCCCTAATGAGCAGTTCTTC. It encodes CASSLGTAPNEQFF.

This chain uses TRBV29-1 with TRBJ2-2; TRBD1 is a possible D gene (6 bases). V was trimmed by 7 bases and J by 1 base, leaving 16 bases between them. Germline lookup yields CDR1 SQVTM and CDR2 ANQGSEA. The CDR3 runs to 15 residues. CDR3 in DNA: TGCAGCGCTTCTCTGGGGGCCCTGAACACCGGGGAGCTGTTTTTT. Its translation is CSASLGALNTGELFF.

The rearrangement links TRBV21-1 to TRBJ2-3; the table's TRBD2 call for D was not verified on the DNA. TRBV21-1 is deemed a pseudogene. This CDR3 has 16 residues. This CDR3 is CARPEDPEPITDTQYF. The CDR3 nucleotides read TGTGCCAGGCCGGAGGACCCTGAGCCTATTACAGATACGCAGTATTTT.